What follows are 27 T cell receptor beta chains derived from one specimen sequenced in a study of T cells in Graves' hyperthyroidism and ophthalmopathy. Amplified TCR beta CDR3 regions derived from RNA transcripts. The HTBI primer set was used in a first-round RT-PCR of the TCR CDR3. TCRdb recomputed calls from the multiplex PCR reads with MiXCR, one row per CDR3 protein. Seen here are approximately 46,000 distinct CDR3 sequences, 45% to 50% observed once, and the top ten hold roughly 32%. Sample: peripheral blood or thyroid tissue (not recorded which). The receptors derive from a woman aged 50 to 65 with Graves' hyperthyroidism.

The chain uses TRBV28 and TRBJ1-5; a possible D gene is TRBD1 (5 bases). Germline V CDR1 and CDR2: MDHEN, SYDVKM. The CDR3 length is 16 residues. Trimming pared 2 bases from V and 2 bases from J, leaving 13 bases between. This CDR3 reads CASSLRAGKGNQPQHF. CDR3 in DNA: TGTGCCAGCAGTTTAAGGGCAGGGAAGGGCAATCAGCCCCAGCATTTT.

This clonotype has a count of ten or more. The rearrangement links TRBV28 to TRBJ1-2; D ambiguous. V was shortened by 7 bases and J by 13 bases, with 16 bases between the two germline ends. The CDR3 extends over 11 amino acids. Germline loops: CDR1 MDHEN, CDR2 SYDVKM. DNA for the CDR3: TGTGCCAGCACGAGGGCAGGCCTGCTCACCTTC. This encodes CASTRAGLLTF.

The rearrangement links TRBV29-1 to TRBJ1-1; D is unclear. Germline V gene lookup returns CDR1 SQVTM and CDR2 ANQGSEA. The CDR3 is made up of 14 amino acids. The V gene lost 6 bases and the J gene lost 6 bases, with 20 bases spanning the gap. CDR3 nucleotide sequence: TGCAGCGTGATCGGTTTTGGTGCAGTCGCTGAAGCTTTCTTT. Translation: CSVIGFGAVAEAFF.

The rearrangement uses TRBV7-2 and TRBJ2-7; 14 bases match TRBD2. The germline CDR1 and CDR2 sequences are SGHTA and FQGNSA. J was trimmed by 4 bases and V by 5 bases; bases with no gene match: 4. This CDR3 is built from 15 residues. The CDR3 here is CASSPGTSGSYEQYF. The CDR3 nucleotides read TGTGCCAGCAGCCCCGGGACTAGCGGGAGTTACGAGCAGTACTTC.

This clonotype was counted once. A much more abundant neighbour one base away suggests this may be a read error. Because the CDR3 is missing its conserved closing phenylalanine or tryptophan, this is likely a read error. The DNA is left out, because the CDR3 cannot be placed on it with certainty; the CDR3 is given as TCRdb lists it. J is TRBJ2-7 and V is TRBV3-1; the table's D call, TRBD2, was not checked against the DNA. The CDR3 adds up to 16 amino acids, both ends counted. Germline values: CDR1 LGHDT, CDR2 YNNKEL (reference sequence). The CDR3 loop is CASSRGGGLAGVEQHL.

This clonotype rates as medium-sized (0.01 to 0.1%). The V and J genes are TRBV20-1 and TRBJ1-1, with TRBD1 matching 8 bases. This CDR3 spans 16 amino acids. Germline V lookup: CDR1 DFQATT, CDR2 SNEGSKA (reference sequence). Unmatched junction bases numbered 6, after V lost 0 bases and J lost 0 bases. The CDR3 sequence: CSAREGTGKMNTEAFF. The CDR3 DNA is TGCAGTGCTAGAGAGGGGACAGGTAAAATGAACACTGAAGCTTTCTTT.

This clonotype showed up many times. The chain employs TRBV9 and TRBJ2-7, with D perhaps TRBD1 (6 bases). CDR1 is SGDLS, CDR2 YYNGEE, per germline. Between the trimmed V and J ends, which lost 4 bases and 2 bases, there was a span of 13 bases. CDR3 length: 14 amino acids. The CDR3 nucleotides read TGTGCCAGCAGCCCCTCGCCAGGGGCCTACGAGCAGTACTTC. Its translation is CASSPSPGAYEQYF.

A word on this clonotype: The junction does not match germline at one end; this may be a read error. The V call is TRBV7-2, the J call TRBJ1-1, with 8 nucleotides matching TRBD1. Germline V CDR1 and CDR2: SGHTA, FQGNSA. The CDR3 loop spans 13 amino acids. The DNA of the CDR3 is TGTGCCAGCAGCCCTGCAGGGGGCACTGGAGCTTTCTTT. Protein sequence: CASSPAGGTGAFF.

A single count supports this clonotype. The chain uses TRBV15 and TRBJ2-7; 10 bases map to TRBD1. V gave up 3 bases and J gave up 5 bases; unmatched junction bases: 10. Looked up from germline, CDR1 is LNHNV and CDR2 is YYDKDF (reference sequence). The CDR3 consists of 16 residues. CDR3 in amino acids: CATSSVAGTGADEQYF. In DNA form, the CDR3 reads TGTGCCACCAGCAGCGTAGCCGGGACAGGGGCCGACGAGCAGTACTTC.

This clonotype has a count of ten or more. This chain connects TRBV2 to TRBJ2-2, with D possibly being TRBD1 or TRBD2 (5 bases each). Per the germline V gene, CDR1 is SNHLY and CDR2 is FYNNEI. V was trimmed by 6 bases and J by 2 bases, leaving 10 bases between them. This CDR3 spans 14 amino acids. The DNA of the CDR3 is TGTGCCAGCAGGGGAGACAGCAACACCGGGGAGCTGTTTTTT. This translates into CASRGDSNTGELFF. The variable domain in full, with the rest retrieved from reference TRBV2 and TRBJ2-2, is EPEVTQTPSHQVTQMGQEVILRCVPISNHLYFYWYRQILGQKVEFLVSFYNNEISEKSEIFDDQFSVERPDGSNFTLKIRSTKLEDSAMYFCASRGDSNTGELFFGEGSRLTVL.

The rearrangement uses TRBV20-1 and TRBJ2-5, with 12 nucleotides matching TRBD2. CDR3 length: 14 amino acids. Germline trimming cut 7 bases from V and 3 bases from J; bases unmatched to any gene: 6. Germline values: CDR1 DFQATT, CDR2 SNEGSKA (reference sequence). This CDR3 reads CSVQTSGSEETQYF. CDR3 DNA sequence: TGCAGTGTCCAGACTAGCGGGAGCGAAGAGACCCAGTACTTC.

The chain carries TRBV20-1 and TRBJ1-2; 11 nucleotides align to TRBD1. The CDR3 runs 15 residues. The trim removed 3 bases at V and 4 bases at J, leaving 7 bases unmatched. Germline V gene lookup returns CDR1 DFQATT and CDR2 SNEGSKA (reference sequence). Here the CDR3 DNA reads TGCAGTGCTAGCGGACAGGGGGCAAGTCGCTATGGCTACACCTTC. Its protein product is CSASGQGASRYGYTF.

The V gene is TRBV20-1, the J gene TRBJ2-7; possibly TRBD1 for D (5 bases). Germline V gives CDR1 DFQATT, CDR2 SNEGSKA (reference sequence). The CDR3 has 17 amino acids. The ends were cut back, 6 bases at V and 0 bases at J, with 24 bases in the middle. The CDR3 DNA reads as TGCAGTGCCAGCAGCGTAGAATGGTGGCAGGGCTCCTACGAGCAGTACTTC. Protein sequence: CSASSVEWWQGSYEQYF.

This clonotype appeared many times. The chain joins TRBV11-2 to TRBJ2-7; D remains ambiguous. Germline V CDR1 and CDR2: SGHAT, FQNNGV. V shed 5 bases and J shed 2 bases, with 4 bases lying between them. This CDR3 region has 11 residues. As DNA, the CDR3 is TGTGCCAGCAGCCGGACCTACGAGCAGTACTTC. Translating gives CASSRTYEQYF.

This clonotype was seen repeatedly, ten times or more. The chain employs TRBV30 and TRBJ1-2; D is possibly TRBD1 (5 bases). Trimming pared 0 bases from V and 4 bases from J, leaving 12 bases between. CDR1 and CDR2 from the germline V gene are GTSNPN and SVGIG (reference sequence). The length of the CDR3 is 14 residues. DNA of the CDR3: TGTGCCTGGAGTGTACGCAGGGCATCCTATGGCTACACCTTC. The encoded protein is CAWSVRRASYGYTF. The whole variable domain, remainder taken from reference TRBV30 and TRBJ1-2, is SQTIHQWPATLVQPVGSPLSLECTVEGTSNPNLYWYRQAAGRGLQLLFYSVGIGQISSEVPQNLSASRPQDRQFILSSKKLLLSDSGFYLCAWSVRRASYGYTFGSGTRLTVV.

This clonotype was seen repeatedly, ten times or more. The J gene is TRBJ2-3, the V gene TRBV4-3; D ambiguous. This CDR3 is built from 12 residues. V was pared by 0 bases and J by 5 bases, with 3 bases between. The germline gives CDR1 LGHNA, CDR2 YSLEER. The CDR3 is CASSQERDTQYF. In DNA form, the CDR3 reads TGCGCCAGCAGCCAAGAAAGAGATACGCAGTATTTT.

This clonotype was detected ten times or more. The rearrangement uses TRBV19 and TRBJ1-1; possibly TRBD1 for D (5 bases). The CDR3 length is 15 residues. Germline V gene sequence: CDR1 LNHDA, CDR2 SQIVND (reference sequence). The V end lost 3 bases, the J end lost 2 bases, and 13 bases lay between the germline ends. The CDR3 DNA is TGTGCCAGTAGTATCCCCAGGGATCTCAACACTGAAGCTTTCTTT. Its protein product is CASSIPRDLNTEAFF.

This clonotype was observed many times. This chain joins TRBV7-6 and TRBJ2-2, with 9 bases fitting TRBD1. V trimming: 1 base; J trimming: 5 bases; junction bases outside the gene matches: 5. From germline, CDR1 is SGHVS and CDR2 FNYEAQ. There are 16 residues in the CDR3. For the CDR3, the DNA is TGTGCCAGCAGCTTAGTAACAGGGGGCGGAACCGGGGAGCTGTTTTTT. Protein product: CASSLVTGGGTGELFF.

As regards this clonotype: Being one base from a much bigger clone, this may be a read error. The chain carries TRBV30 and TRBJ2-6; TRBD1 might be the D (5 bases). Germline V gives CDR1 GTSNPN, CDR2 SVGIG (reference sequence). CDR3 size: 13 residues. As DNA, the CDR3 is TGTGCCTGGAGAAATGCTGGGGCCAACGTCCCGACTTTC. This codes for CAWRNAGANVPTF.

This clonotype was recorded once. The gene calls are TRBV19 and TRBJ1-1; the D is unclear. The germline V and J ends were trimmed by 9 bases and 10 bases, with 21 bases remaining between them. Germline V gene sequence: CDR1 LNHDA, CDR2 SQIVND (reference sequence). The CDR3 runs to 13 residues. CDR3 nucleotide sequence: TGTGCCAGCTGGGGAGGGTTCGTCGCTGGAGCTTTCTTT. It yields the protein CASWGGFVAGAFF.

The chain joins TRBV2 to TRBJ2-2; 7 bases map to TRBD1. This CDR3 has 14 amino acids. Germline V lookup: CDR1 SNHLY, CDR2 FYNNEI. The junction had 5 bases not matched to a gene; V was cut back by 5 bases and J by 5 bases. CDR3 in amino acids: CASSPQGWTGELFF. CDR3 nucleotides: TGTGCCAGCAGTCCACAGGGGTGGACCGGGGAGCTGTTTTTT.

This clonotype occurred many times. The CDR3 region is CAIRAAGGGGYTF. The CDR3 DNA reads TGTGCCATCAGGGCCGCAGGGGGCGGTGGCTACACCTTC. This chain uses TRBV10-3 with TRBJ1-2; 8 bases line up with TRBD1. The J segment lost 7 bases and the V segment lost 6 bases, leaving 7 bases of the junction unmatched. The germline V gene encodes CDR1 ENHRY and CDR2 SYGVKD. This CDR3 is built from 13 residues.

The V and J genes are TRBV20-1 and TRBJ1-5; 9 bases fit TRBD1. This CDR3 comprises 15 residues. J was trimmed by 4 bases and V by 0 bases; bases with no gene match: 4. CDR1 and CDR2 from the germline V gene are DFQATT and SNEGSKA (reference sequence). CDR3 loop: CSARDRDRENQPQHF. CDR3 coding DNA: TGCAGTGCTAGAGATAGGGACAGGGAGAATCAGCCCCAGCATTTT.

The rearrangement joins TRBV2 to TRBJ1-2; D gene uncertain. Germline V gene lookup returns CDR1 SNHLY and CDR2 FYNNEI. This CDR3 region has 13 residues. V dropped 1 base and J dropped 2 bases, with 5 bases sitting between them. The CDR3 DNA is TGTGCCAGCAGTGAAGACCTAAACTATGGCTACACCTTC. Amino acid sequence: CASSEDLNYGYTF.

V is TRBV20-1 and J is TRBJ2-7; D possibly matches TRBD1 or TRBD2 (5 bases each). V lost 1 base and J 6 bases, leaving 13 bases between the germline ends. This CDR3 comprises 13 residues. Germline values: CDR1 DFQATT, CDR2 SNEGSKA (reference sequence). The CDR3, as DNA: TGCAGTGCTAGAGGGGACCTTGTACCCGAGCAGTACTTC. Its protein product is CSARGDLVPEQYF.

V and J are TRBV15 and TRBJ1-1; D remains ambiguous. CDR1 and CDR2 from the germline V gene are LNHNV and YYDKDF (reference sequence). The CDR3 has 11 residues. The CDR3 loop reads CAAPVNTEAFF. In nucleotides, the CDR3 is TGTGCAGCACCGGTGAACACTGAAGCTTTCTTT.

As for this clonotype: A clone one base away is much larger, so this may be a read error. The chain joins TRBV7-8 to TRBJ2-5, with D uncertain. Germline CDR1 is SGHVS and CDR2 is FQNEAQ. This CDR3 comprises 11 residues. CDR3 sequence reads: CAGSLGVHQYF. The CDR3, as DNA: TGTGCCGGCAGCTTAGGTGTCCACCAGTACTTC.